Following are 10 T cell receptor beta chains from one sample sequenced in a study of cytotoxic CD8 clonotypes in ibrutinib-treated CLL. Clones were read by immunoSEQ multiplex PCR, and TCRdb kept only the in-frame ones, dropping some. Of approximately 130,000 clones listed, about 85% are singletons. The sample was PBMCs, taken after 24 months of ibrutinib treatment. The receptors here all came from a human donor with chronic lymphocytic leukemia.

The CDR3 sequence is CASSPLAETDVYNEQFF. The CDR3 DNA sequence: TGTGCCAGCTCACCGCTAGCGGAGACCGACGTCTACAATGAGCAGTTCTTC. The genes are TRBV18 and TRBJ2-1, with 7 bases matching TRBD2. The CDR3 runs to 17 residues. With 3 bases clipped from V and 3 bases from J, the junction kept 11 bases outside the gene matches. Germline V gene sequence: CDR1 KGHSH, CDR2 LQKENI.

This chain's CDR3 is CSVKHVDRAYEQYF. CDR3 bases: TGCAGCGTTAAGCACGTGGACAGAGCCTACGAGCAGTACTTC. The chain uses TRBV29-1 and TRBJ2-7; D is possibly TRBD1 (6 bases). Germline V gives CDR1 SQVTM, CDR2 ANQGSEA. CDR3 size: 14 residues. The V and J ends lost 5 bases and 2 bases respectively, with 16 bases between them.

CDR3 loop: CASSFYQGLNTGELFF. CDR3 nucleotide sequence: TGTGCCAGCAGCTTTTACCAGGGGTTAAACACCGGGGAGCTGTTTTTT. The gene calls are TRBV5-5 and TRBJ2-2; tentatively, D is TRBD1 (6 bases). Looked up from germline, CDR1 is SGHKS and CDR2 is YYEKEE (reference sequence). Between the trimmed V and J ends, which lost 2 bases and 2 bases, there was a span of 13 bases. The CDR3 spans 16 residues.

V is TRBV7-9 and J is TRBJ2-5; 9 positions match TRBD2. V dropped 5 bases and J dropped 1; count of bases not matched to a gene: 11. The CDR3 covers 17 residues. Germline CDR1 is SEHNR and CDR2 is FQNEAQ (reference sequence). For the CDR3, the DNA is TGTGCCAGCAGCCAAACAGGCGGGGGGGCACTCCAAGAGACCCAGTACTTC. Translated: CASSQTGGGALQETQYF.

The chain has TRBV29-1 and TRBJ2-1; 9 bases match TRBD1. The CDR3 is 15 residues long. With 6 bases clipped from V and 7 bases from J, the junction kept 13 bases outside the gene matches. Germline CDR1 reads SQVTM; CDR2 reads ANQGSEA. The CDR3 sequence: CSVGRPGQGINEQFF. The CDR3 region has the DNA TGCAGCGTGGGACGACCGGGACAGGGTATTAATGAGCAGTTCTTC.

This clone was detected once. The chain joins TRBV4-3 to TRBJ2-6; 9 nucleotides agree with TRBD1. Germline V gives CDR1 LGHNA, CDR2 YSLEER. Losses at the gene ends were 4 bases for V and 1 base for J; bases not matched to a gene: 2. This CDR3 has 16 amino acids. The CDR3 coding sequence is TGCGCCAGCAGCCGCGGACAGGGGTCTGGGGCCAACGTCCTGACTTTC. Amino acid sequence: CASSRGQGSGANVLTF.

This clone was seen only once. The rearrangement joins TRBV7-9 to TRBJ2-1; D tentatively fits TRBD1 or TRBD2 (5 bases each). Trimming took off 3 bases at V and 8 bases at J, with 11 bases between the two ends. CDR3 length equals 13 residues. Germline-derived CDR1 and CDR2 are SEHNR and FQNEAQ (reference sequence). CDR3 amino acids: CASSFPGPDEQFF. In DNA form, the CDR3 reads TGTGCCAGCAGCTTTCCGGGGCCCGATGAGCAGTTCTTC.

The chain joins TRBV19 to TRBJ2-5, with 10 positions matching TRBD2. Trimming removed 8 bases from V and 5 bases from J; junction bases left unmatched: 8. The CDR3 is made up of 14 amino acids. Germline loops: CDR1 LNHDA, CDR2 SQIVND (reference sequence). The CDR3 region has the DNA TGTGCCAGTGCTATAGCGGGGGGTGACGAGACCCAGTACTTC. Amino acids: CASAIAGGDETQYF.

This chain uses TRBV18 with TRBJ2-2; 10 nucleotides agree with TRBD1. CDR1 and CDR2 (germline): KGHSH, LQKENI. Germline trimming cut 6 bases from V and 6 bases from J; bases unmatched to any gene: 4. The CDR3 spans 14 residues. Here the CDR3 DNA reads TGTGCCAGCTCGACAGGGGGCGCGGCCGGGGAGCTGTTTTTT. It codes for CASSTGGAAGELFF.

The chain joins TRBV28 to TRBJ1-4, with D unresolved. From germline, CDR1 is MDHEN and CDR2 SYDVKM. This CDR3 has 17 amino acids. Deletions cut 6 bases from V and 0 bases from J, with 17 bases between. Written as DNA, the CDR3 is TGTGCCAGCAGATCAGTTGTATCCGCCACAACTAATGAAAAACTGTTTTTT. Translation: CASRSVVSATTNEKLFF.